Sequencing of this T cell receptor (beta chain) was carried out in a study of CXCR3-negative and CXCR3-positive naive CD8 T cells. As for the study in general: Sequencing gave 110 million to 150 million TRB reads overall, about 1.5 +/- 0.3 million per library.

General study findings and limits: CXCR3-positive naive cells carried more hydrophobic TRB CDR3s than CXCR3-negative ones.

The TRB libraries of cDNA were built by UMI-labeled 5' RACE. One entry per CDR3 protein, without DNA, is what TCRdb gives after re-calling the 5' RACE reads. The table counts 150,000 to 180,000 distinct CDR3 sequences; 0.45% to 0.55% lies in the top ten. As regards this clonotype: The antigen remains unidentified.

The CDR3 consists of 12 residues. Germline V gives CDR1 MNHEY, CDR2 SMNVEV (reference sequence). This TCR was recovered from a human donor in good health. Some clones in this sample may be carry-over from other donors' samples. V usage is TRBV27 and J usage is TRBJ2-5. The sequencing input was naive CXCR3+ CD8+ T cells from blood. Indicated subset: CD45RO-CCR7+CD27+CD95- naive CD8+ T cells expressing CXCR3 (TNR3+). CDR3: CASSMLGETQYF.